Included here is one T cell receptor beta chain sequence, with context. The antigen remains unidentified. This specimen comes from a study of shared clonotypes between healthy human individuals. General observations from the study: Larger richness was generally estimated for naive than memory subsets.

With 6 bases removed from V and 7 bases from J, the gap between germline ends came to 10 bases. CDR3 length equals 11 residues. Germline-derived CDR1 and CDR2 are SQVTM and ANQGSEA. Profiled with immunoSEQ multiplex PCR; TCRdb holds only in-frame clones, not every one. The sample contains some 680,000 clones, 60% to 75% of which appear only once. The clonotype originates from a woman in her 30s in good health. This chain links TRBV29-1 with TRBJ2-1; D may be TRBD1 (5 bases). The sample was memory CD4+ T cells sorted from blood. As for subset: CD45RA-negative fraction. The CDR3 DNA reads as TGCAGCGTCAGGGCTATGAATGAGCAGTTCTTC. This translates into CSVRAMNEQFF.